This is a list of T cell receptor beta chains from one sample in a study of shared T cell receptors in the human thymus. TCRdb's copy holds only in-frame clones and misses some; the assay was immunoSEQ multiplex PCR. The sample records 720,000 or so clones, roughly 88% being singletons. This sample also belongs to another study, concerning human thymus T cells.

Sequencing input: thymocytes. Source of these receptors: a girl less than two years old with a congenital heart defect. CDR3s include the opening cysteine and the closing phenylalanine or tryptophan. D genes are given only for firm matches. Clone size appears in some rows only: once, few, many, or a class for an expanded clone.

D	V	size	J	CDR3	DNA
TRBD2	TRBV11-2	-	TRBJ2-5	CASSWDAGGQETQYF	TGTGCCAGCAGCTGGGATGCGGGGGGCCAAGAGACCCAGTACTTC
TRBD1	TRBV5-1	-	TRBJ2-3	CASRDRGTDTQYF	TGCGCCAGTAGGGACAGGGGCACAGATACGCAGTATTTT
TRBD1	TRBV9	once	TRBJ1-6	CASTPEDRAGHNSPLHF	TGTGCCAGCACCCCCGAGGACAGGGCAGGACATAATTCACCCCTCCACTTT
-	TRBV5-1	-	TRBJ1-2	CASSLGVRGFEKAGYTF	TGCGCCAGCAGCTTGGGGGTTCGGGGGTTTGAGAAGGCTGGCTACACCTTC
-	TRBV19	-	TRBJ1-6	CASSIRGTSYNSPLHF	TGTGCCAGTAGTATCCGGGGGACCAGCTATAATTCACCCCTCCACTTT
-	TRBV5-6	-	TRBJ1-5	CASSLRAPGTGNQPQHF	TGTGCCAGCAGCTTAAGGGCCCCCGGGACTGGCAATCAGCCCCAGCATTTT
-	TRBV5-6	-	TRBJ2-7	CASSPSDRPLQLYEQYF	TGTGCCAGCAGCCCCTCCGACAGACCTCTTCAACTCTACGAGCAGTACTTC
-	TRBV27	-	TRBJ1-5	CASSFAGVAQPQHF	TGTGCCAGCAGCTTCGCAGGGGTGGCCCAGCCCCAGCATTTT
TRBD2	TRBV4-2	-	TRBJ2-3	CASSQDLREGLAGGTSTDTQYF	TGTGCCAGCAGCCAAGACCTCCGTGAGGGACTAGCGGGGGGGACTAGCACAGATACGCAGTATTTT
TRBD1	TRBV2	-	TRBJ1-4	CASSSGTGGRWEKLFF	TGTGCCAGCAGCTCCGGGACAGGGGGACGATGGGAAAAACTGTTTTTT
TRBD2	TRBV5-6	once	TRBJ2-1	CASSLLAGGTYNEQFF	TGTGCCAGCAGCTTATTAGCGGGGGGGACCTACAATGAGCAGTTCTTC
-	TRBV6-6	-	TRBJ1-2	CASSYDRGGESDGYTF	TGTGCCAGCAGTTACGACCGGGGGGGGGAAAGCGATGGCTACACCTTC
-	TRBV28	-	TRBJ1-1	CASSLFQGVYTEAFF	TGTGCCAGCAGTTTATTTCAGGGTGTTTACACTGAAGCTTTCTTT
TRBD1	TRBV29-1	-	TRBJ1-2	CSVRTGGFNYGYTF	TGCAGCGTACGGACAGGGGGCTTTAACTATGGCTACACCTTC
-	TRBV7-9	-	TRBJ1-2	CASRVSHSGYTF	TGTGCCAGCAGAGTGTCCCATAGTGGCTACACCTTC
-	TRBV7-9	-	TRBJ1-2	CASSLSGDGYTF	TGTGCCAGCAGCTTATCGGGGGATGGCTACACCTTC
-	TRBV27	-	TRBJ2-7	CASSLIPRQPLRPYEQYF	TGTGCCAGCAGTTTAATCCCAAGACAGCCCCTACGCCCCTACGAGCAGTACTTC
-	TRBV19	-	TRBJ1-5	CASGGRVFPDNQPQHF	TGTGCCAGCGGGGGGAGGGTTTTTCCCGACAATCAGCCCCAGCATTTT